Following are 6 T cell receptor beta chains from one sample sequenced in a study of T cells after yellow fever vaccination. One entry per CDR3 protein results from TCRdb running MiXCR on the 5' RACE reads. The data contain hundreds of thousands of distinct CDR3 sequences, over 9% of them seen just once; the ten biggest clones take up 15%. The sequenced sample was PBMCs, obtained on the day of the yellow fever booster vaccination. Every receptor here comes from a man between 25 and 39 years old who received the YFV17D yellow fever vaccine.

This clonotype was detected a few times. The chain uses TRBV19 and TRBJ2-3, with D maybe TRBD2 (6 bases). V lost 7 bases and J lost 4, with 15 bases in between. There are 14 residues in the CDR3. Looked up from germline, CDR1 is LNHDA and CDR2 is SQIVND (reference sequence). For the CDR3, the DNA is TGTGCCAGTACCCCGAGGCGGGAATCAGATACGCAGTATTTT. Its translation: CASTPRRESDTQYF.

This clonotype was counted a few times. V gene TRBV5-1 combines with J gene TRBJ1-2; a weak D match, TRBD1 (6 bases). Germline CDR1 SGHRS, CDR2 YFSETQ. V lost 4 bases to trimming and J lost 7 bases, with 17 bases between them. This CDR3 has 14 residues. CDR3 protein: CASSRRTEGSGYTF. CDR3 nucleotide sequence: TGCGCCAGCAGCCGCCGGACAGAAGGATCTGGCTACACCTTC. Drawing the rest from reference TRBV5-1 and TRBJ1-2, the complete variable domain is KAGVTQTPRYLIKTRGQQVTLSCSPISGHRSVSWYQQTPGQGLQFLFEYFSETQRNKGNFPGRFSGRQFSNSRSEMNVSTLELGDSALYLCASSRRTEGSGYTFGSGTRLTVV.

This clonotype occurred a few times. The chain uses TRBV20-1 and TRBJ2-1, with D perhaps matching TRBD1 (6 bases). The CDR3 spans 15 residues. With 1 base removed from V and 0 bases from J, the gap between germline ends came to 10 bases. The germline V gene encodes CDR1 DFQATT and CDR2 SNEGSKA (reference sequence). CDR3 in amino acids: CSARAQGHSYNEQFF. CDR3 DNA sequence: TGCAGTGCTAGAGCACAGGGTCACTCCTACAATGAGCAGTTCTTC.

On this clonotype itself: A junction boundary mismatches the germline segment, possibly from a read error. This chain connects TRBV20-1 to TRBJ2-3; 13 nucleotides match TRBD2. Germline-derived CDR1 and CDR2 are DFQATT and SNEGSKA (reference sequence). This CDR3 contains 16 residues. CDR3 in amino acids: CCADGLAGVGTDTQYF. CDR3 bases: TGCTGTGCCGATGGACTAGCGGGAGTAGGCACAGATACGCAGTATTTT.

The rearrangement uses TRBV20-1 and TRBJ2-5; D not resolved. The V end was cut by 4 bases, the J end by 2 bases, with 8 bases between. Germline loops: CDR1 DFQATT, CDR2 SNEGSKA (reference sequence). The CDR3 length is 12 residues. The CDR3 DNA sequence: TGCAGTGCTACTGCAGGACAAGAGACCCAGTACTTC. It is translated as CSATAGQETQYF.

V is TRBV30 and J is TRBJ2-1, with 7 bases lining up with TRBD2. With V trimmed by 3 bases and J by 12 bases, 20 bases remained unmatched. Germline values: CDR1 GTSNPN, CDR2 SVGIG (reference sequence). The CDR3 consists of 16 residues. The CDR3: CAWRDPGLINYGRQFF. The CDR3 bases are TGTGCCTGGAGGGACCCGGGACTAATAAATTATGGGCGGCAGTTCTTC.